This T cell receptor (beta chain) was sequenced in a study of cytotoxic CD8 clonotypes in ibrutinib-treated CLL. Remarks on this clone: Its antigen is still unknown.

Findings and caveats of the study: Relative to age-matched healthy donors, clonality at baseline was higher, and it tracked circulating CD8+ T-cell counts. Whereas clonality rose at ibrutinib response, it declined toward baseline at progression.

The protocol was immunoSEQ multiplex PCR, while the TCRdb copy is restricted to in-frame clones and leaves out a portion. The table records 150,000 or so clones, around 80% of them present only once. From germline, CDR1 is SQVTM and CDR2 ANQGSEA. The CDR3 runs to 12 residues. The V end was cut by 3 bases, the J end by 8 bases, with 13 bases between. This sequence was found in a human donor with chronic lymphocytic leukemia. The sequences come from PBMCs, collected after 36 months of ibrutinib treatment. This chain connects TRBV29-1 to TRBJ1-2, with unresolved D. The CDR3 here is CSVEQDWQGYTF. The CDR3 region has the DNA TGCAGCGTTGAGCAGGACTGGCAGGGCTACACCTTC.